This entry lists 9 T cell receptor beta chains sequenced from one sample in a study of regulatory T cells in long-lasting Graves disease. Arm-PCR of CDR3 regions and iRepertoire HTBI primers were used to build TCR beta libraries. MiXCR, run by TCRdb on the multiplex PCR reads, gives a single entry per CDR3 protein. The table records a few hundred thousand distinct CDR3 sequences, about 17% of them present only once. The time point was: newly diagnosed GD, antithyroid drugs for less than 3 months. TCR sequences were obtained from RNA taken from PBMCs. These data also featured in a second study, about T cells in Graves' hyperthyroidism and ophthalmopathy.

The starting material was peripheral blood mononuclear cells (PBMCs), obtained at new diagnosis, from a patient treated with antithyroid drugs. These receptors came from a woman in her twenties or thirties with Graves disease.

The V call is TRBV7-9, the J call TRBJ2-1; TRBD1 agrees at 7 bases. The CDR3 covers 16 residues. The V segment lost 5 bases and the J segment 4 bases; nucleotides outside the gene matches: 11. The germline gives CDR1 SEHNR, CDR2 FQNEAQ (reference sequence). CDR3 DNA sequence: TGTGCCAGCAGCGCCCCAGGGGGAGCAGAATACAATGAGCAGTTCTTC. Translation: CASSAPGGAEYNEQFF.

The chain is built from TRBV11-2 and TRBJ2-5, with D possibly called TRBD1 or TRBD2 (5 bases each). The assigned J gene may be wrong: the sequence end matches TRBJ2-7 better. Germline CDR1 reads SGHAT; CDR2 reads FQNNGV. The CDR3 runs 16 residues. The CDR3 region has the DNA TGTGCCAGCAGCCCGGGGACGGCGCAAGCTACCTACGAGCAGTACTTC. Translating gives CASSPGTAQATYEQYF.

This clonotype was seen repeatedly, ten times or more. The chain carries TRBV20-1 and TRBJ2-5; either TRBD1 or TRBD2 may supply D (5 bases each). V was trimmed by 1 base and J by 9 bases, leaving 18 bases between them. The CDR3 has 14 amino acids. Germline assignment: CDR1 DFQATT and CDR2 SNEGSKA (reference sequence). This chain's CDR3 is CSARAEGLVGAQYF. As DNA, the CDR3 is TGCAGTGCTAGAGCCGAGGGGCTAGTCGGGGCCCAGTACTTC.

This clonotype was detected many times. V is TRBV13 and J is TRBJ2-5; 7 bases align to TRBD2. The CDR3 runs to 11 residues. Unmatched junction bases numbered 3, after V lost 7 bases and J lost 7 bases. CDR1 and CDR2 (germline): PRHDT, FYEKMQ (reference sequence). DNA of the CDR3: TGTGCCAGCACCGGCGGGGGGACCCAGTACTTC. It codes for CASTGGGTQYF. Full variable domain (rest looked up from reference TRBV13 and TRBJ2-5): AAGVIQSPRHLIKEKRETATLKCYPIPRHDTVYWYQQGPGQDPQFLISFYEKMQSDKGSIPDRFSAQQFSDYHSELNMSSLELGDSALYFCASTGGGTQYFGPGTRLLVL.

This clonotype has a handful of counts. CDR3 bases: TGTGCCAGCAAATCGGCAGGCAATGAGCAGTTCTTC. Amino acids: CASKSAGNEQFF. The chain has TRBV25-1 and TRBJ2-1, with D unclear. CDR3 size: 12 residues. Germline V gene data show CDR1 as MGHDK and CDR2 as SYGVNS. With 7 bases removed from V and 6 bases from J, the gap between germline ends came to 10 bases.

This clonotype appeared many times. V usage is TRBV10-2 and J usage is TRBJ1-1; D unresolved. Trimming shortened V by 3 bases and J by 1 base, and 21 bases separated the two germline ends. CDR1 and CDR2 from the germline V gene are WSHSY and SAAADI. This CDR3 spans 18 amino acids. This CDR3 reads CASSESGPWTVKNTEAFF. In DNA, the CDR3 is TGCGCCAGCAGTGAAAGCGGGCCTTGGACGGTAAAGAACACTGAAGCTTTCTTT.

This clonotype has ten or more counts. The chain is built from TRBV28 and TRBJ2-1; D is unresolved. The CDR3 is 16 residues long. The V gene lost 6 bases and the J gene lost 0 bases, with 15 bases spanning the gap. Germline V CDR1 and CDR2: MDHEN, SYDVKM. The CDR3 here is CASSPQPGRSYNEQFF. The CDR3 DNA sequence: TGTGCCAGCAGCCCCCAGCCGGGTCGCTCCTACAATGAGCAGTTCTTC. Complete variable domain (other parts from reference TRBV28 and TRBJ2-1): DVKVTQSSRYLVKRTGEKVFLECVQDMDHENMFWYRQDPGLGLRLIYFSYDVKMKEKGDIPEGYSVSREKKERFSLILESASTNQTSMYLCASSPQPGRSYNEQFFGPGTRLTVL.

Many counts were recorded for this clonotype. This sequence joins TRBV4-1 and TRBJ1-2, with 7 bases aligning to TRBD1. Germline lookup yields CDR1 MGHRA and CDR2 YSYEKL. CDR3 length equals 16 residues. V was clipped by 3 bases and J by 0 bases; unmatched bases: 7. DNA for the CDR3: TGCGCCAGCAGCCACCCTTCCGGGACAGCTAACTATGGCTACACCTTC. It is translated as CASSHPSGTANYGYTF.

Remarks on this clonotype: This could be a read error, since a much larger clone is one nucleotide away. The chain employs TRBV7-2 and TRBJ2-1, with D perhaps matching TRBD1 (5 bases). From germline, CDR1 is SGHTA and CDR2 FQGNSA. The CDR3 covers 15 residues. CDR3 loop: CASSLESVMDNGQFF. The CDR3 nucleotides are TGTGCCAGCAGCTTAGAAAGCGTGATGGACAATGGGCAGTTCTTC.